The rows below give T cell receptor beta chains drawn from one sample of a study of T cell changes during pregnancy in multiple sclerosis. The repertoire was sequenced with immunoSEQ multiplex PCR; TCRdb's copy has only in-frame clones and lacks some. The repertoire consists of some 99,000 clones, with about 91% occurring once and the leading ten covering roughly 2.3%. The specimen was peripheral blood, collected after pregnancy. The receptors derive from a female donor in good health, enrolled as a control in a pregnancy study. CDR3s include the opening cysteine and the closing phenylalanine or tryptophan. Each record gives: D gene, V gene, J gene, clone size, CDR3 protein, CDR3 DNA. The D gene is left open where the match is weak. Only some rows state a clone size, as once, few, many or a class for expanded clones.

-	TRBV29-1	TRBJ2-5	-	CSVVPTGLRETQYF	TGCAGCGTTGTCCCCACAGGGCTGAGGGAGACCCAGTACTTC
TRBD2	TRBV15	TRBJ2-1	-	CATSRDLRLAEQFF	TGTGCCACCAGCAGAGATTTGCGACTAGCGGAGCAGTTCTTC
-	TRBV28	TRBJ1-5	-	CASTGLNQPQHF	TGTGCCAGTACAGGTCTCAATCAGCCCCAGCATTTT
-	TRBV9	TRBJ2-2	-	CASSAGTPHTGELFF	TGTGCCAGCAGCGCCGGGACTCCCCATACCGGGGAGCTGTTTTTT
-	TRBV19	TRBJ2-3	-	CASRPRLDTDTQYF	TGTGCCAGTAGGCCGCGACTTGACACAGATACGCAGTATTTT
-	TRBV7-8	TRBJ1-4	-	CASSPPGVREKLFF	TGTGCCAGCAGCCCTCCGGGGGTAAGGGAAAAACTGTTTTTT
-	TRBV7-8	TRBJ2-7	-	CASSFLTLDEQYF	TGTGCCAGCAGCTTCCTAACCCTGGACGAGCAGTACTTC
-	TRBV6-5	TRBJ2-7	-	CASSYNRQSVYEQYF	TGTGCCAGCAGTTACAACCGACAGTCCGTCTACGAGCAGTACTTC
-	TRBV21-1	TRBJ2-2	-	CASRTSQCRSTGELFF	TGTGCCAGCAGGACCTCGCAGTGTAGGAGCACCGGGGAGCTGTTTTTT
-	TRBV28	TRBJ1-2	-	CASRGGGNYGYTF	TGTGCCAGCAGAGGGGGGGGAAACTATGGCTACACCTTC
TRBD1	TRBV7-8	TRBJ1-5	-	CASSFTGGFNQPQHF	TGTGCCAGCAGCTTTACAGGGGGCTTCAATCAGCCCCAGCATTTT
TRBD1	TRBV18	TRBJ2-3	-	CASSPNTGGSTDTQYF	TGTGCCAGCTCACCAAATACAGGGGGGAGCACAGATACGCAGTATTTT
-	TRBV28	TRBJ2-7	-	CASSTPAGIGYEQYF	TGTGCCAGCAGTACCCCAGCAGGGATAGGGTACGAGCAGTACTTC
TRBD2	TRBV6-1	TRBJ2-7	-	CASSAGLAYSYEQYF	TGTGCCAGCAGTGCGGGACTAGCGTATTCCTACGAGCAGTACTTC
TRBD2	TRBV5-1	TRBJ2-1	-	CASSAERAGGPGEQFF	TGCGCCAGCAGCGCCGAGAGGGCGGGAGGGCCAGGGGAGCAGTTCTTC
-	TRBV6-1	TRBJ1-1	-	CATLRRGVDTEAFF	TGTGCCACCCTACGGAGGGGCGTCGACACTGAAGCTTTCTTT
TRBD2	TRBV9	TRBJ2-1	-	CASSAKLAGADHEQFF	TGTGCCAGCAGCGCCAAACTAGCGGGAGCAGACCATGAGCAGTTCTTC
-	TRBV11-2	TRBJ1-1	once	CASSPQQGFAEAFF	TGTGCCAGCAGCCCCCAGCAGGGGTTCGCTGAAGCTTTCTTT
TRBD2	TRBV2	TRBJ2-2	-	CASRRTGIAGRNTGELFF	TGTGCCAGCAGGCGGACGGGGATAGCGGGGAGGAACACCGGGGAGCTGTTTTTT
-	TRBV2	TRBJ2-2	-	CASRMAGPGELFF	TGTGCCAGCAGAATGGCGGGTCCCGGGGAGCTGTTTTTT
TRBD2	TRBV6-5	TRBJ2-3	-	CATLAGGGDTQYF	TGTGCCACCCTAGCGGGGGGCGGGGATACGCAGTATTTT
-	TRBV7-9	TRBJ1-5	once	CASSLGGDLQPQHF	TGTGCCAGCAGCTTGGGCGGGGATCTACAGCCCCAGCATTTT
-	TRBV19	TRBJ2-1	-	CASSGRGVHNEQFF	TGTGCCAGTAGTGGCAGGGGCGTCCACAATGAGCAGTTCTTC
-	TRBV18	TRBJ1-2	-	CASSPLRDNYGYTF	TGTGCCAGCTCACCACTGCGGGATAACTATGGCTACACCTTC
-	TRBV7-2	TRBJ1-4	few	CASSLQGMNEKLFF	TGTGCCAGCAGCTTACAGGGTATGAATGAAAAACTGTTTTTT
TRBD1	TRBV7-9	TRBJ2-7	-	CASSLGGTGAAYEQYF	TGTGCCAGCAGCTTAGGTGGGACAGGGGCGGCCTACGAGCAGTACTTC
-	TRBV30	TRBJ1-2	-	CAWTGQLYGYTF	TGTGCCTGGACCGGACAGCTCTATGGCTACACCTTC
TRBD1	TRBV11-2	TRBJ2-3	-	CASSRGQNTDTQYF	TGTGCCAGCAGCCGGGGACAGAACACAGATACGCAGTATTTT
TRBD1	TRBV6-1	TRBJ1-3	-	CASSEVGTDSGNTIYF	TGTGCCAGCAGTGAAGTTGGGACAGACTCTGGAAACACCATATATTTT
TRBD1	TRBV7-6	TRBJ1-1	once	CASSSRQGGIDTEAFF	TGTGCCAGCAGCTCCCGACAGGGGGGGATAGACACTGAAGCTTTCTTT
TRBD2	TRBV2	TRBJ2-5	-	CASTIAGEETQYF	TGTGCCAGCACTATAGCGGGGGAGGAGACCCAGTACTTC
-	TRBV27	TRBJ2-3	-	CASSPSGGRTDTQYF	TGTGCCAGCAGTCCCTCCGGGGGGCGAACAGATACGCAGTATTTT
TRBD2	TRBV7-8	TRBJ2-5	-	CASRPRLASFGTQYF	TGTGCCAGCAGGCCGAGACTAGCGAGTTTCGGGACCCAGTACTTC
-	TRBV7-9	TRBJ1-4	-	CASSWVGATNEKLFF	TGTGCCAGCAGCTGGGTGGGCGCAACTAATGAAAAACTGTTTTTT
TRBD1	TRBV2	TRBJ1-5	-	CASSAGQGNQPQHF	TGTGCCAGCAGTGCGGGACAGGGGAATCAGCCCCAGCATTTT
-	TRBV9	TRBJ1-2	-	CASQGNYGYTF	TGTGCCAGCCAGGGGAACTATGGCTACACCTTC
TRBD1	TRBV2	TRBJ2-1	-	CASRVPGQSYNEQFF	TGTGCCAGCAGAGTCCCGGGACAGTCCTACAATGAGCAGTTCTTC
TRBD1	TRBV2	TRBJ2-2	-	CASSERGGRNGELFF	TGTGCCAGCAGTGAAAGAGGGGGCAGGAACGGGGAGCTGTTTTTT
-	TRBV7-9	TRBJ2-4	once	CASSLSEQTKNIQYF	TGTGCCAGCAGCCTTTCCGAACAGACCAAAAACATTCAGTACTTC
TRBD1	TRBV28	TRBJ2-1	-	CASSLSLSTGGVDNEQFF	TGTGCCAGCAGTTTAAGCCTATCGACAGGGGGTGTAGACAATGAGCAGTTCTTC
-	TRBV18	TRBJ1-5	-	CASSPPAASVNQPQHF	TGTGCCAGCTCACCACCGGCGGCCAGCGTCAATCAGCCCCAGCATTTT
-	TRBV6-5	TRBJ2-2	-	CASSYPNTGELFF	TGTGCCAGCAGTTACCCTAACACCGGGGAGCTGTTTTTT
TRBD2	TRBV11-2	TRBJ2-2	-	CASSAQTGTRRAGELFF	TGTGCCAGCAGCGCCCAAACCGGGACTAGACGCGCCGGGGAGCTGTTTTTT
TRBD2	TRBV7-9	TRBJ2-3	-	CASPSGTSGRSTDTQYF	TGTGCCAGCCCCTCCGGGACTAGCGGGAGAAGCACAGATACGCAGTATTTT
-	TRBV30	TRBJ2-5	-	CAWSVTDSGQYF	TGTGCCTGGAGTGTAACAGATTCAGGCCAGTACTTC
-	TRBV7-2	TRBJ1-2	few	CASSSLSGSRYGYTF	TGTGCCAGCAGCTCCCTCTCGGGGTCCCGCTATGGCTACACCTTC
TRBD1	TRBV19	TRBJ2-1	-	CASSPDRGRDNEQFF	TGTGCCAGTTCCCCAGACAGGGGGAGAGACAATGAGCAGTTCTTC
TRBD2	TRBV2	TRBJ2-1	once	CASSSGLAGENVNEQFF	TGTGCCAGCAGTTCTGGACTAGCGGGAGAAAATGTAAATGAGCAGTTCTTC
TRBD1	TRBV29-1	TRBJ2-3	-	CSVESDRVDTQYF	TGCAGCGTTGAATCCGACAGGGTAGATACGCAGTATTTT
TRBD1	TRBV27	TRBJ1-1	-	CASSFRGAVSTEAFF	TGTGCCAGCAGTTTCAGGGGGGCGGTTAGCACTGAAGCTTTCTTT
-	TRBV5-1	TRBJ1-1	-	CASRGGESTEAFF	TGCGCCAGCAGAGGGGGGGAAAGCACTGAAGCTTTCTTT
-	TRBV23-1	TRBJ2-3	-	CASSPAVEATDTQYF	TGCGCCAGCAGTCCTGCGGTGGAAGCCACAGATACGCAGTATTTT